One and the same sample provided the 19 T cell receptor beta chains below, sequenced in a study of T cell repertoires in cytomegalovirus infection. A single record per CDR3 protein comes from TCRdb applying MiXCR to the reads. The sample comprises about 210,000 distinct CDR3 sequences, 6.5% of which are singletons, and 5.5% to 8% rests with the top ten. The sample comprised PBMCs. All receptors come from a human donor in good health (CMV status not recorded). Some clones in this sample may be carry-over from other donors' samples.

This clonotype was seen ten or more times. This chain connects TRBV5-1 to TRBJ2-2, with D unclear. Germline V lookup: CDR1 SGHRS, CDR2 YFSETQ. Deletions cut 0 bases from V and 5 bases from J, with 8 bases between. This CDR3 has 14 amino acids. CDR3 in amino acids: CASSLVDLTGELFF. CDR3 DNA sequence: TGCGCCAGCAGCTTGGTGGACCTAACCGGGGAGCTGTTTTTT. Looking up the rest from reference TRBV5-1 and TRBJ2-2 gives the full variable domain: KAGVTQTPRYLIKTRGQQVTLSCSPISGHRSVSWYQQTPGQGLQFLFEYFSETQRNKGNFPGRFSGRQFSNSRSEMNVSTLELGDSALYLCASSLVDLTGELFFGEGSRLTVL.

This clonotype occurred many times. This chain connects TRBV6-2 or TRBV6-3 to TRBJ1-5; D is undetermined. The ends were cut back, 0 bases at V and 2 bases at J, with 23 bases in the middle. Germline V lookup: CDR1 MNHEY, CDR2 SVGEGT. This CDR3 has 20 amino acids. The CDR3 nucleotides read TGTGCCAGCAGTTACTCGATCCTGGGCAGACCCCCAGAGGGCAATCAGCCCCAGCATTTT. The encoded protein is CASSYSILGRPPEGNQPQHF.

This clonotype occurred many times. This sequence joins TRBV7-2 and TRBJ2-1; D gene unclear. The germline V gene encodes CDR1 SGHTA and CDR2 FQGNSA. The CDR3 sequence is 15 residues long. The V and J ends lost 1 base and 0 bases respectively, with 7 bases between them. CDR3 nucleotides: TGTGCCAGCAGCTTAGAAGCGAGCTCCTACAATGAGCAGTTCTTC. It is translated as CASSLEASSYNEQFF. The whole variable domain, filled in from reference TRBV7-2 and TRBJ2-1, reads GAGVSQSPSNKVTEKGKDVELRCDPISGHTALYWYRQSLGQGLEFLIYFQGNSAPDKSGLPSDRFSAERTGGSVSTLTIQRTQQEDSAVYLCASSLEASSYNEQFFGPGTRLTVL.

Many counts were recorded for this clonotype. The V gene is TRBV6-2 or TRBV6-3, the J gene TRBJ2-4; tentative D call: TRBD2 (6 bases). The V gene lost 6 bases and the J gene lost 9 bases, with 18 bases spanning the gap. CDR3 size: 14 residues. Germline V CDR1 and CDR2: MNHEY, SVGEGT. The CDR3: CASSPAGNLGIQYF. The CDR3 nucleotides read TGTGCCAGCAGCCCCGCGGGGAATTTGGGCATTCAGTACTTC.

This clonotype was found many times. V gene TRBV6-5 combines with J gene TRBJ1-1; 7 bases are shared with TRBD1. CDR1 is MNHEY and CDR2 is SVGAGI in the germline V gene. V lost 6 bases to trimming and J lost 3 bases; unmatched junction nucleotides: 7. The CDR3 has 14 amino acids. The CDR3 sequence is CASSLDRADTEAFF. The CDR3 DNA sequence: TGTGCCAGCAGCTTAGACAGGGCGGACACTGAAGCTTTCTTT.

The rearrangement links TRBV6-5 to TRBJ1-4; 9 positions agree with TRBD1. The CDR3 spans 15 residues. Germline V gives CDR1 MNHEY, CDR2 SVGAGI. Trimming at V came to 2 bases and at J to 8 bases, leaving 6 bases not matched to a gene. The CDR3 here is CASSYGGTGREKLFF. In DNA, the CDR3 is TGTGCCAGCAGTTACGGAGGGACAGGGCGAGAAAAACTGTTTTTT.

This clonotype was counted ten times or more. V gene TRBV20-1 combines with J gene TRBJ2-7; 8 bases align to TRBD2. The CDR3 sequence is 16 residues long. Trimming removed 1 base from V and 0 bases from J; junction bases left unmatched: 8. Germline V gives CDR1 DFQATT, CDR2 SNEGSKA (reference sequence). The CDR3 sequence is CSARVLSSGVSYEQYF. In DNA, the CDR3 is TGCAGTGCTAGAGTCTTGAGTAGCGGGGTCTCCTACGAGCAGTACTTC.

This clonotype was observed many times. The chain combines TRBV7-8 with TRBJ2-1, with a weak D call TRBD1 (6 bases). The CDR3 consists of 16 residues. V was trimmed by 4 bases and J by 4 bases, leaving 17 bases between them. From germline, CDR1 is SGHVS and CDR2 FQNEAQ. The CDR3 nucleotides read TGTGCCAGCAGCTCAGGCCGGGACACGGGGTACAATGAGCAGTTCTTC. It codes for CASSSGRDTGYNEQFF.

This clonotype was counted at least ten times. The chain couples TRBV7-2 to TRBJ2-4, with a tentative D call TRBD1 (7 bases). V lost 5 bases, J lost 0 bases, and 14 bases lay in between. This CDR3 region has 16 residues. Per germline, CDR1 SGHTA and CDR2 FQGNSA. The CDR3 DNA is TGTGCCAGCAGCGGGGGGACAGCCCTAGCCAAAAACATTCAGTACTTC. It is translated as CASSGGTALAKNIQYF.

The chain links TRBV5-6 to TRBJ2-1; D not resolved. The CDR3 is 13 amino acids. CDR1 is SGHDT, CDR2 YYEEEE, per germline. V dropped 3 bases and J dropped 4 bases, with 8 bases sitting between them. CDR3 loop: CASSSGFYNEQFF. CDR3 DNA sequence: TGTGCCAGCAGCTCTGGGTTTTACAATGAGCAGTTCTTC.

This clonotype was detected many times. The chain combines TRBV7-7 with TRBJ2-5; D might be TRBD1 or TRBD2, each matching 5 bases. Germline V gene lookup returns CDR1 SSHAT and CDR2 FNYEAQ (reference sequence). V shed 4 bases and J shed 5 bases, with 17 bases lying between them. This CDR3 contains 15 residues. CDR3: CASSSTGDRGETQYF. Written as DNA, the CDR3 is TGTGCCAGCAGCTCAACAGGCGACCGAGGGGAGACCCAGTACTTC.

This clonotype occurred many times. The J gene is TRBJ1-5, the V gene TRBV2; a weak D match, TRBD1 (5 bases). Trimming left V 5 bases short and J 4 bases short, with 15 bases between. This CDR3 is built from 15 residues. Germline CDR1 SNHLY, CDR2 FYNNEI. Here the CDR3 DNA reads TGTGCCAGCAGTCGAGCCCGGGGCGAAAATCAGCCCCAGCATTTT. Translated, it gives CASSRARGENQPQHF.

This clonotype was picked up many times. This rearrangement joins TRBV12-3 or TRBV12-4 to TRBJ1-2; no reliable D call. The CDR3 spans 14 residues. V lost 7 bases and J 7 bases, leaving 19 bases between the germline ends. CDR3 amino acids: CASTPILGRSGYTF. The CDR3 DNA reads TGTGCCAGCACCCCAATACTCGGGCGGAGTGGCTACACCTTC.

This clonotype occurred many times. This sequence joins TRBV20-1 and TRBJ2-1, with D perhaps matching TRBD1 (6 bases). This CDR3 spans 14 amino acids. Germline V gene sequence: CDR1 DFQATT, CDR2 SNEGSKA (reference sequence). Trimming removed 2 bases from V and 1 base from J, with 9 bases in between. The CDR3 is CSARPRGSYNEQFF. Written as DNA, the CDR3 is TGCAGTGCTAGACCCAGGGGTTCCTACAATGAGCAGTTCTTC.

The chain employs TRBV29-1 and TRBJ2-1, with 7 bases identical to TRBD2. V lost 6 bases, J lost 2 bases, and 4 bases stayed unmatched. Germline V gives CDR1 SQVTM, CDR2 ANQGSEA. The CDR3 has 13 amino acids. CDR3 protein: CSVPRGAYNEQFF. As DNA, the CDR3 is TGCAGCGTCCCCCGGGGGGCCTACAATGAGCAGTTCTTC.

This clonotype was detected only a few times. The chain combines TRBV2 with TRBJ2-7, with D perhaps TRBD1 or TRBD2 (6 bases each). V was shortened by 10 bases and J by 2 bases, with 15 bases between the two germline ends. This CDR3 spans 13 amino acids. The V gene's germline CDR1 is SNHLY and CDR2 FYNNEI. CDR3 region: CAIRKGGPYEQYF. In DNA form, the CDR3 reads TGTGCCATCCGGAAGGGGGGCCCCTACGAGCAGTACTTC. Complete variable domain (other parts from reference TRBV2 and TRBJ2-7): EPEVTQTPSHQVTQMGQEVILRCVPISNHLYFYWYRQILGQKVEFLVSFYNNEISEKSEIFDDQFSVERPDGSNFTLKIRSTKLEDSAMYFCAIRKGGPYEQYFGPGTRLTVT.

This clonotype was seen repeatedly, ten times or more. The chain is built from TRBV20-1 and TRBJ2-7; no definite D call. The CDR3 sequence is 13 residues long. Germline V gives CDR1 DFQATT, CDR2 SNEGSKA (reference sequence). V was cut by 2 bases and J by 2 bases, with 10 bases left in between. The CDR3 nucleotides read TGCAGTGCTAGACCAGACGTGGCCTACGAGCAGTACTTC. Translating it yields CSARPDVAYEQYF.

This clonotype was observed many times. The CDR3 coding sequence is TGTGCCAGCAGCTTAAATATTGTGGAGACCCAGTACTTC. Protein: CASSLNIVETQYF. This chain connects TRBV7-2 to TRBJ2-5, with unresolved D. CDR1 is SGHTA and CDR2 is FQGNSA in the germline V gene. V lost 2 bases, J lost 5 bases, and 9 bases lay in between. CDR3 size: 13 residues.

This clonotype was counted ten times or more. The chain couples TRBV7-6 to TRBJ2-1; TRBD2 matches at 8 bases. With V trimmed by 3 bases and J by 2 bases, 3 bases remained unmatched. Germline CDR1 and CDR2: SGHVS and FNYEAQ. CDR3 size: 15 residues. The CDR3 protein is CASSFGLAAYNEQFF. Here the CDR3 DNA reads TGTGCCAGCAGCTTCGGACTAGCTGCCTACAATGAGCAGTTCTTC.